These 11 T cell receptor beta chains were sequenced from one sample in a study of shared clonotypes between healthy human individuals. Repertoires were generated with immunoSEQ multiplex PCR, while TCRdb's copy carries only in-frame clones and drops some. The profile shows some 1 million clones, roughly 80% of them singletons. Input material: memory CD4+ T cells sorted from blood. Sample subset: CD45RA-negative fraction. The receptor set was obtained from a young man in good health.

The chain recombines TRBV5-4 with TRBJ1-5; no firm D call. Germline CDR1 is SGHNT and CDR2 is YYREEE (reference sequence). V lost 0 bases and J 5 bases, leaving 6 bases between the germline ends. The CDR3 is made up of 13 amino acids. The CDR3 spells CASSLDGDQPQHF. Here the CDR3 DNA reads TGTGCCAGCAGCTTGGACGGGGATCAGCCCCAGCATTTT.

J is TRBJ1-3 and V is TRBV9; weak D call: TRBD1 (6 bases). CDR3 size: 16 residues. Germline V lookup: CDR1 SGDLS, CDR2 YYNGEE. V was cut by 4 bases and J by 2 bases, with 16 bases left in between. The CDR3 DNA follows: TGTGCCAGCAGCCTACAGGGCGGTAACCCTGGAAACACCATATATTTT. Residues: CASSLQGGNPGNTIYF. Using reference TRBV9 and TRBJ1-3 for the parts outside the CDR3, the full variable domain is DSGVTQTPKHLITATGQRVTLRCSPRSGDLSVYWYQQSLDQGLQFLIQYYNGEERAKGNILERFSAQQFPDLHSELNLSSLELGDSALYFCASSLQGGNPGNTIYFGEGSWLTVV.

In this sample, this clone turned up a few times. The chain combines TRBV4-2 with TRBJ2-3, with D maybe TRBD1 (6 bases). The CDR3 covers 16 residues. The V and J ends lost 1 base and 0 bases respectively, with 11 bases between them. CDR1 LGHNA and CDR2 YNFKEQ come from the germline V gene. The CDR3 sequence is CASSQGGQVSTDTQYF. The CDR3 DNA follows: TGTGCCAGCAGCCAAGGGGGACAAGTGAGCACAGATACGCAGTATTTT.

CDR3 amino acids: CASSVPAVTNSNYGYTF. CDR3 DNA: TGTGCCAGCAGCGTACCAGCCGTTACCAATTCTAACTATGGCTACACCTTC. The chain combines TRBV9 with TRBJ1-2; D ambiguous. CDR3 length: 17 residues. From germline, CDR1 is SGDLS and CDR2 YYNGEE. Between the trimmed V and J ends, which lost 1 base and 0 bases, there was a span of 16 bases. Looking up the rest from reference TRBV9 and TRBJ1-2 gives the full variable domain: DSGVTQTPKHLITATGQRVTLRCSPRSGDLSVYWYQQSLDQGLQFLIQYYNGEERAKGNILERFSAQQFPDLHSELNLSSLELGDSALYFCASSVPAVTNSNYGYTFGSGTRLTVV.

A remark on this clone: A read error may account for a junction end that differs from germline. The chain is built from TRBV7-7 and TRBJ1-6; TRBD1 might be the D (5 bases). There are 13 residues in the CDR3. Germline V gives CDR1 SSHAT, CDR2 FNYEAQ (reference sequence). CDR3 nucleotide sequence: TGTGCTAGCAGCCCCGAAAGGGGTTCACCCCTCCACTTT. Translation: CASSPERGSPLHF.

V is TRBV28 and J is TRBJ2-1; the D is unclear. The ends were cut back, 3 bases at V and 7 bases at J, with 19 bases in the middle. The CDR3 totals 16 residues. Germline assignment: CDR1 MDHEN and CDR2 SYDVKM. CDR3 in DNA: TGTGCCAGCAGTTTCAGGCCTTCGGGTTGGAGTAATGAGCAGTTCTTC. It translates to CASSFRPSGWSNEQFF.

The V call is TRBV5-1, the J call TRBJ2-7; D assignment may be TRBD1 or TRBD2 (6 bases each). This CDR3 is built from 15 residues. Trimming left V 5 bases short and J 3 bases short, with 18 bases between. Germline V lookup: CDR1 SGHRS, CDR2 YFSETQ. The DNA of the CDR3 is TGCGCCAGCAGGCCGGAGGGGGGCGCTGTCTACGAGCAGTACTTC. This gives the protein CASRPEGGAVYEQYF.

The chain employs TRBV7-2 and TRBJ2-5, with unresolved D. The CDR3 spans 20 residues. Germline V gene sequence: CDR1 SGHTA, CDR2 FQGNSA. The V gene lost 0 bases and the J gene lost 0 bases, with 23 bases spanning the gap. The CDR3 reads CASSLARMVFSSQYQETQYF. DNA for the CDR3: TGTGCCAGCAGCTTAGCGCGTATGGTCTTTAGCTCCCAGTACCAAGAGACCCAGTACTTC.

The chain combines TRBV9 with TRBJ1-1, with 7 bases lining up with TRBD1. From germline, CDR1 is SGDLS and CDR2 YYNGEE. The V and J ends lost 4 bases and 4 bases, in that order; junction bases with no gene match: 7. The CDR3 totals 14 residues. The CDR3: CASSPETGSTEAFF. CDR3 nucleotide sequence: TGTGCCAGCAGCCCGGAGACAGGGAGCACTGAAGCTTTCTTT.

The sample holds one count of this clone. V is TRBV30 and J is TRBJ1-5; TRBD1 matches at 7 bases. CDR1 and CDR2 from the germline V gene are GTSNPN and SVGIG (reference sequence). The CDR3 extends over 13 amino acids. V was clipped by 2 bases and J by 7 bases; unmatched bases: 5. CDR3 sequence (DNA): TGTGCCTGGAGTCGACAGGGAAGCCAGCCCCAGCATTTT. The encoded protein is CAWSRQGSQPQHF.

The V and J genes are TRBV5-4 and TRBJ1-1; D ambiguous. Germline CDR1 reads SGHNT; CDR2 reads YYREEE (reference sequence). The CDR3 totals 15 residues. Trimming cost V 6 bases and J 1 base, with 16 bases left between them. The CDR3 is CASNPGRASNTEAFF. The CDR3 nucleotides are TGTGCCAGCAACCCTGGGAGGGCCTCGAACACTGAAGCTTTCTTT.